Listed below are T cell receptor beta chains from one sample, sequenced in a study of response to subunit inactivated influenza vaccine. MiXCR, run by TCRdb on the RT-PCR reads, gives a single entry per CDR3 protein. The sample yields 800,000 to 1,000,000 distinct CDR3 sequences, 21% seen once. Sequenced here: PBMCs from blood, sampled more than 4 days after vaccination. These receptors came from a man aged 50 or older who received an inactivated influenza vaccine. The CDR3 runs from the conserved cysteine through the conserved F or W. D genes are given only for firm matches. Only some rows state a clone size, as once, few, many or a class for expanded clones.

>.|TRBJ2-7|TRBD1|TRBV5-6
TGTGCCAGCACCCAGACAGGGGCTTGGCACTACGAGCAGTACTTC
CASTQTGAWHYEQYF
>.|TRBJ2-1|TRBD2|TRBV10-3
TGTGCCATCAGGGGGGCGGGTAGCGGGATACGAAACCTCTACAATGAGCAGTTCTTC
CAIRGAGSGIRNLYNEQFF
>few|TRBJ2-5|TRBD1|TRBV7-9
TGTGCCAGCAGCTTACAATGGGACAGGGCCCTGGAGACCCAGTACTTC
CASSLQWDRALETQYF
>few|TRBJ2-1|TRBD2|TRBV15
TGTGCCACCAGCACCCAGGGAGGGATGAGGTCCAATGAGCAGTTCTTC
CATSTQGGMRSNEQFF
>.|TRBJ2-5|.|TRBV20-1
TGCAGTGCTAGAGACCCCCTAGTGGCCCAAGAGACCCAGTACTTC
CSARDPLVAQETQYF
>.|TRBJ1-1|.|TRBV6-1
TGTGCCAGCAGTGGACAGGCGAACACTGAAGCTTTCTTT
CASSGQANTEAFF
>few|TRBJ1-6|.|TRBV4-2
TGTGCCAGCAGCCAGTCATCACAGAATTCACCCCTCCACTTT
CASSQSSQNSPLHF
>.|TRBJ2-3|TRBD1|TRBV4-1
TGCGCCAGCAGCCAAGTGGGACAGAGGACAGATACGCAGTATTTT
CASSQVGQRTDTQYF
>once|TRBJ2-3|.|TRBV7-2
TGTGCCAGCAGCGAAGCGCAGGGGCGCAATCAGCCCCAGTATTTT
CASSEAQGRNQPQYF
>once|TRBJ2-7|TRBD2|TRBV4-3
TGCGCCGGGCCTACGTCGTATAGCGGGGACGCCTACGAGCAGTACTTC
CAGPTSYSGDAYEQYF
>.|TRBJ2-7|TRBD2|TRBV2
TGTGCCAGCAGGGGACTAGCGGGAGTCTACGAGCAGTACTTC
CASRGLAGVYEQYF
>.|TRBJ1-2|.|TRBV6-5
TGTGCCAGCAGTTACTCGAAGGGTGGGGAGGGCGTCTATGGCTACACCTTC
CASSYSKGGEGVYGYTF
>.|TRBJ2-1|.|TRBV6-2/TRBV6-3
TGTGCCAGCAGCCCAGGACTATTGATAATCTACAATGAGCAGTTCTTC
CASSPGLLIIYNEQFF
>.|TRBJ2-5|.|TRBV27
TGTGCCAGCAGTTACGGGACTCCGGGAGAGACCCAGTACTTC
CASSYGTPGETQYF
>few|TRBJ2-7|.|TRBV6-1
TGTGCCAGCAGTGAGACATCCCAGTGGTACGAGCAGTACTTC
CASSETSQWYEQYF
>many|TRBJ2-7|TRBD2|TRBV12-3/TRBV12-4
TGTGCCAGCAGTTCCTGGGGACTAGCGGGATCCCACGAGCAGTACTTC
CASSSWGLAGSHEQYF
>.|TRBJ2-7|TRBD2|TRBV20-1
TGCAGTGCTAGAGTACATAGCGGGGAGAGCTCCTACGAGCAGTACTTC
CSARVHSGESSYEQYF
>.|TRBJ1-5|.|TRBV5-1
TGCGCCAGCAGCTTGGCCCGGGGGGGCGGCAATCAGCCCCAGCATTTT
CASSLARGGGNQPQHF
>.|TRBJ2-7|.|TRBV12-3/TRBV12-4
TGTGCCAGCAGTTCCTTCAAGGGGGGCGCTAGCTCCTACGAGCAGTACTTC
CASSSFKGGASSYEQYF
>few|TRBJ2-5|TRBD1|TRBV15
TGTGCCACCAGCACCTATAGGGGGACAGAAGAGACCCAGTACTTC
CATSTYRGTEETQYF
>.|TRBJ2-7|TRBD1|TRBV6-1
TGTGCCAGCAACCAACAGGGGCCGGACTACGAGCAGTACTTC
CASNQQGPDYEQYF
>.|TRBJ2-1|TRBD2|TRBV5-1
TGCGCCAGCAGCTTGGCCTTTAGCGGGCGGTACAATGAGCAGTTCTTC
CASSLAFSGRYNEQFF
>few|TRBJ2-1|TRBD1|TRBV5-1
TGCGCCAGCAGCGTGCGGACAGGGGGCGCTTACAATGAGCAGTTCTTC
CASSVRTGGAYNEQFF
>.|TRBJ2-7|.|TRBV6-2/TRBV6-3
TGTGCCAGCAGTTACCCTTGGACATTTTACGAGCAGTACTTC
CASSYPWTFYEQYF
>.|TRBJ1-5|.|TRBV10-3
TGTGCCATCAGTGAGTCCCCGAGGGGCAATCAGCCCCAGCATTTT
CAISESPRGNQPQHF
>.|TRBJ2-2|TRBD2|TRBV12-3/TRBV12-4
TGTGCCAGCAGTTTAGGACTAGCGGGGTACTCCGGGGAGCTGTTTTTT
CASSLGLAGYSGELFF
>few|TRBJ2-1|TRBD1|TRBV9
TGTGCCAGCAGCGTAGTCATAGGGGGCTTCAATGAGCAGTTCTTC
CASSVVIGGFNEQFF
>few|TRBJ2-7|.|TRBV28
TGTGCCAGCAGTTTTATGAGGGTCGGGCAGTACTTC
CASSFMRVGQYF
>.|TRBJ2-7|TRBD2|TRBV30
TGTGCCTGGGTCCGACCGGGACTAGCGTACAACGAGCAGTACTTC
CAWVRPGLAYNEQYF
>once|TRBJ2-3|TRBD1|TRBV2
TGTGCCAGCAGTGAAGGAACTCACAGGGGGACAGATACGCAGTATTTT
CASSEGTHRGTDTQYF
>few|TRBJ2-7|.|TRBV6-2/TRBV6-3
TGTGCCAGCAGTTACCCCCGGGCAGGGCAGACCTACGAGCAGTACTTC
CASSYPRAGQTYEQYF
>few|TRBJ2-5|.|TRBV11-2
TGTGCCAGCAGCTTAGGGTATATGGGGGGGGCCTCGGAGACCCAGTACTTC
CASSLGYMGGASETQYF
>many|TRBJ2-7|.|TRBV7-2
TGTGCCAGCAGCCTAAGTAGTCAAGAGCAGTACTTC
CASSLSSQEQYF
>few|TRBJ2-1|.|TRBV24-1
TGTGCCACCAGTGATTTCGGAGCGCAAGGCAACAATGAGCAGTTCTTC
CATSDFGAQGNNEQFF
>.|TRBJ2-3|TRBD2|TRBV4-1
TGCGCCAGCAGCCCAGGGGCTAGCGGGATCATCGCAGATACGCAGTATTTT
CASSPGASGIIADTQYF
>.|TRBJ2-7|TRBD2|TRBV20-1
TGCAGCGGCTTACCTGGACTAGCCCATTACGAGCAGTACTTC
CSGLPGLAHYEQYF
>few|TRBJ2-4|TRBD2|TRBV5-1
TGCGCCAGCAGCTTGGAATATCCAGCGGGGGCCTCAAACATTCAGTACTTC
CASSLEYPAGASNIQYF
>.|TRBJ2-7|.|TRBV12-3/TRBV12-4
TGTGCCAGCAGAGAGACAGGAGCCAGCTCCTACGAGCAGTACTTC
CASRETGASSYEQYF
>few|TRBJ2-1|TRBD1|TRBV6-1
TGTGCCAGCAGTGACCCTGGGACAGGGATAAATGAGCAGTTCTTC
CASSDPGTGINEQFF
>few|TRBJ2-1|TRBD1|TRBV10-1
TGCGCCAGCAGTGAGTCGCAGGGGGCCTACAATGAGCAGTTCTTC
CASSESQGAYNEQFF
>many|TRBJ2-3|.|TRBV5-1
TGCGCCAGCAGCCCTGGACAGCTCACAGATACGCAGTATTTT
CASSPGQLTDTQYF
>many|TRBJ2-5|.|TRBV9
TGTGCCAGCAGCGTAGGGACTTTGGAGACCCAGTACTTC
CASSVGTLETQYF
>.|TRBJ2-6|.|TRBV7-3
TGTGCCAGCAGCTCAAACGTGGCTGGGGCCAACGTCCTGACTTTC
CASSSNVAGANVLTF
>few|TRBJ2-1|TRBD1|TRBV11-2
TGTGCCAGCAGCCTCCAGGGGGCGACCTACAATGAGCAGTTCTTC
CASSLQGATYNEQFF
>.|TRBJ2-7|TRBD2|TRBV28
TGTGCCAGCACCCAGACTAGCGGGACCTCCTACGAGCAGTACTTC
CASTQTSGTSYEQYF
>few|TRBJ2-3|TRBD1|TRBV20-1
TGCAGTGCTAGAGCCGGGACAGGGTTATCAGATACGCAGTATTTT
CSARAGTGLSDTQYF
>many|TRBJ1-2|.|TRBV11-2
TGTGCCAGCAGCGACCCACGCGGGGGGTGGGAGAAGGCCTATGGCTACACCTTC
CASSDPRGGWEKAYGYTF
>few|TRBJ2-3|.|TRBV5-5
TGTGCCAGCAGCCAAGACCAACTCTCCACAGATACGCAGTATTTT
CASSQDQLSTDTQYF
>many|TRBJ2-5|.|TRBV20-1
TGCAGTGCCACCGGGACCCTCCAAGAGACCCAGTACTTC
CSATGTLQETQYF